The 8 T cell receptor beta chains reported below all come from one sample, sequenced in a study of blood T cell repertoires in COVID-19. Some clones are missing from TCRdb's copy, which holds only in-frame ones; the method was immunoSEQ multiplex PCR. The sample has hundreds of thousands of clones, around four fifths seen once; the top ten hold 1.9%. Sequenced input: peripheral blood. These receptors originate from a woman of 80 years or more with acute or convalescent COVID-19.

The CDR3 protein is CASSLGARTSTLEQFF. The CDR3 nucleotides read TGTGCCAGCAGCTTAGGGGCACGGACTAGCACTCTTGAGCAGTTCTTC. The rearrangement links TRBV7-9 to TRBJ2-1, with 8 bases aligning to TRBD2. CDR1 and CDR2 from the germline V gene are SEHNR and FQNEAQ (reference sequence). This CDR3 is built from 16 residues. Trimming took 1 base from V and 9 from J; bases not matched to a gene: 11.

The chain links TRBV5-4 to TRBJ1-4; TRBD1 matches at 7 bases. V shed 4 bases, J shed 3 bases, and the junction held 3 bases outside the gene matches. CDR1 and CDR2 (germline): SGHNT, YYREEE (reference sequence). This CDR3 spans 14 amino acids. As DNA, the CDR3 is TGTGCCAGCAGCGAAAGGGGGCCTAATGAAAAACTGTTTTTT. This encodes CASSERGPNEKLFF.

The V and J genes are TRBV6-5 and TRBJ1-2, with a weak D call TRBD1 (6 bases). CDR3 length: 15 residues. Trimming shortened V by 0 bases and J by 4 bases, and 12 bases separated the two germline ends. The germline V gene encodes CDR1 MNHEY and CDR2 SVGAGI. This chain's CDR3 is CASSYSKGGPYGYTF. The CDR3 DNA follows: TGTGCCAGCAGTTACTCGAAAGGGGGACCCTATGGCTACACCTTC.

This rearrangement joins TRBV6-2 or TRBV6-3 to TRBJ1-2; D might be TRBD1 (6 bases). CDR1 and CDR2 (germline): MNHEY, SVGEGT. The V end lost 5 bases, the J end lost 3 bases, and 13 bases lay between the germline ends. This CDR3 spans 14 amino acids. CDR3 sequence reads: CASSKGDTHYGYTF. CDR3 nucleotide sequence: TGTGCCAGCAGTAAGGGGGACACCCACTATGGCTACACCTTC.

This clone was seen once. This chain uses TRBV7-9 with TRBJ2-5; 9 nucleotides align to TRBD1. CDR3 length: 14 residues. J lost 4 bases, V lost 5 bases, and 5 bases had no gene match. Germline CDR1 SEHNR, CDR2 FQNEAQ (reference sequence). This chain's CDR3 is CASSPGTGIETQYF. CDR3 coding DNA: TGTGCCAGCAGCCCCGGGACAGGGATAGAGACCCAGTACTTC. Drawing the rest from reference TRBV7-9 and TRBJ2-5, the complete variable domain is DTGVSQNPRHKITKRGQNVTFRCDPISEHNRLYWYRQTLGQGPEFLTYFQNEAQLEKSRLLSDRFSAERPKGSFSTLEIQRTEQGDSAMYLCASSPGTGIETQYFGPGTRLLVL.

V gene TRBV2 combines with J gene TRBJ1-1; 9 nucleotides agree with TRBD1. Trimming removed 4 bases from V and 4 bases from J; junction bases left unmatched: 1. The V gene's germline CDR1 is SNHLY and CDR2 FYNNEI. This CDR3 spans 13 amino acids. In DNA, the CDR3 is TGTGCCAGCAGTGTGACAGGGGGCACTGAAGCTTTCTTT. It yields the protein CASSVTGGTEAFF.

The chain couples TRBV7-2 to TRBJ2-7; 9 bases are a match to TRBD2. Germline loops: CDR1 SGHTA, CDR2 FQGNSA. The V segment lost 6 bases and the J segment 4 bases; nucleotides outside the gene matches: 10. There are 15 residues in the CDR3. CDR3 amino acids: CASSESGTSRYEQYF. As DNA, the CDR3 is TGTGCCAGCAGTGAATCCGGGACTAGCAGGTACGAGCAGTACTTC.

V is TRBV3-1 (or the pseudogene TRBV3-2) and J is TRBJ2-1; D may be TRBD1 (5 bases). CDR1 LGHDT and CDR2 YNNKEL come from the germline V gene (reference sequence). The ends were cut back, 0 bases at V and 3 bases at J, with 18 bases in the middle. The CDR3 runs 18 residues. The CDR3 here is CASSQDQGRADGYNEQFF. The CDR3 nucleotides are TGTGCCAGCAGCCAAGATCAGGGCAGGGCGGATGGCTACAATGAGCAGTTCTTC.